These 18 T cell receptor beta chains were all obtained from the same sample, sequenced in a study of blood T cell repertoires in COVID-19. Libraries were prepared by immunoSEQ multiplex PCR; TCRdb keeps only in-frame clonotypes and omits some of them. The sample holds roughly 350,000 clones, 88% seen once. The sequencing input was peripheral blood. Receptors originate from a woman in her 70s with COVID-19, enrolled during active disease.

The V call is TRBV24-1, the J call TRBJ2-1; D possibly corresponds to TRBD1 (5 bases). The length of the CDR3 is 13 residues. V was clipped by 6 bases and J by 7 bases, with 12 bases between them. Germline CDR1 and CDR2: KGHDR and SFDVKD. CDR3 DNA sequence: TGTGCCACCAGTAGAGGCAGGGAAAATGAGCAGTTCTTC. This gives the protein CATSRGRENEQFF.

CDR3 bases: TGTGCCAGCAGCTTTCGGGCTGCGGGGGAGACCCAGTACTTC. This codes for CASSFRAAGETQYF. V usage is TRBV5-6 and J usage is TRBJ2-5; TRBD2 is a possible D gene (6 bases). CDR1 and CDR2 from the germline V gene are SGHDT and YYEEEE. V was pared by 2 bases and J by 5 bases, with 13 bases between. The length of the CDR3 is 14 residues.

The gene calls are TRBV19 and TRBJ1-2, with 10 bases fitting TRBD1. The germline V gene has CDR1 LNHDA and CDR2 SQIVND (reference sequence). Trimming took 3 bases from V and 1 from J; bases not matched to a gene: 8. The CDR3 runs to 17 residues. DNA of the CDR3: TGTGCCAGTAGTATCGGGACAGGGGTATTCATTAACTATGGCTACACCTTC. Its protein is CASSIGTGVFINYGYTF.

This sequence joins TRBV4-2 and TRBJ1-3; TRBD1 might be the D (5 bases). V was pared by 0 bases and J by 0 bases, with 15 bases between. CDR3 length equals 18 residues. Germline-derived CDR1 and CDR2 are LGHNA and YNFKEQ. In DNA, the CDR3 is TGTGCCAGCAGCCAAGATACTACAAGGGGTCCCTCTGGAAACACCATATATTTT. Its protein product is CASSQDTTRGPSGNTIYF.

This rearrangement joins TRBV9 to TRBJ1-1; the D is unclear. The V end lost 2 bases, the J end lost 1 base, and 12 bases lay between the germline ends. Germline lookup yields CDR1 SGDLS and CDR2 YYNGEE. The CDR3 loop spans 15 amino acids. As DNA, the CDR3 is TGTGCCAGCAGCGTTCAAGGTAGCGCGAACACTGAAGCTTTCTTT. This encodes CASSVQGSANTEAFF.

The V and J genes are TRBV7-3 and TRBJ2-1; D is uncertain. CDR3 length: 13 residues. The germline CDR1 and CDR2 sequences are SGHTA and FQGTGA. V lost 5 bases and J lost 4, with 9 bases in between. CDR3 sequence (DNA): TGTGCCAGCAGCCCCAGTATATACAATGAGCAGTTCTTC. The encoded protein is CASSPSIYNEQFF. The variable domain in full, completed from reference TRBV7-3 and TRBJ2-1, reads GAGVSQTPSNKVTEKGKYVELRCDPISGHTALYWYRQSLGQGPEFLIYFQGTGAADDSGLPNDRFFAVRPEGSVSTLKIQRTERGDSAVYLCASSPSIYNEQFFGPGTRLTVL.

This chain uses TRBV3-1 (or the pseudogene TRBV3-2) with TRBJ2-1, with D possibly being TRBD1 (5 bases). V lost 1 base and J 5 bases, leaving 9 bases between the germline ends. CDR3 length equals 14 residues. Germline CDR1 is LGHDT and CDR2 is YNNKEL (reference sequence). CDR3 coding DNA: TGTGCCAGCAGCCAAGTAAGCAGGGACAATGAGCAGTTCTTC. Translated: CASSQVSRDNEQFF.

This clone appeared once. This sequence joins TRBV10-3 and TRBJ1-1; D is unresolved. The ends were cut back, 3 bases at V and 1 base at J, with 6 bases in the middle. Germline lookup yields CDR1 ENHRY and CDR2 SYGVKD. The CDR3 runs 13 residues. CDR3 protein: CAISEQKNTEAFF. CDR3 bases: TGTGCCATCAGTGAACAAAAGAACACTGAAGCTTTCTTT.

Details on this clone: The same CDR3 also results from other DNA sequences found in this sample. The rearrangement links TRBV4-1 to TRBJ1-1; TRBD1 aligns across 7 bases. This CDR3 comprises 15 residues. Germline CDR1 MGHRA, CDR2 YSYEKL. J was trimmed by 0 bases and V by 1 base; bases with no gene match: 2. CDR3 loop: CASSQVQGMNTEAFF. DNA for the CDR3: TGCGCCAGCAGCCAAGTACAGGGGATGAACACTGAAGCTTTCTTT.

This clone was counted between two and nine times. DNA of the CDR3: TGTGCCAGCAGCCGCGCGACTAGCGGTGGGAGAGAGACCCAGTACTTC. This sequence encodes CASSRATSGGRETQYF. The chain uses TRBV3-1 (or the pseudogene TRBV3-2) and TRBJ2-5, with 9 nucleotides matching TRBD2. Germline values: CDR1 LGHDT, CDR2 YNNKEL (reference sequence). This CDR3 has 16 amino acids. The V and J ends lost 4 bases and 4 bases, in that order; junction bases with no gene match: 10.

This clone was observed a single time. The chain links TRBV19 to TRBJ1-1, with D perhaps TRBD1 (5 bases). Germline CDR1 is LNHDA and CDR2 is SQIVND (reference sequence). V shed 7 bases and J shed 4 bases, with 13 bases lying between them. The CDR3 sequence is 13 residues long. The CDR3 sequence: CASKYRPTTEAFF. CDR3 in DNA: TGTGCCAGTAAGTACAGGCCGACCACTGAAGCTTTCTTT.

The chain employs TRBV12-5 and TRBJ1-6; 12 nucleotides match TRBD1. CDR3 length equals 20 residues. Germline lookup yields CDR1 LGHNT and CDR2 FRNRAP. V trimming: 0 bases; J trimming: 6 bases; junction bases outside the gene matches: 12. DNA of the CDR3: TGTGCTAGTGGTTTGGTATTTTGGGACAGGGGGCCTGGGGGTAATTCACCCCTCCACTTT. It translates to CASGLVFWDRGPGGNSPLHF.

This clone has just one count. The DNA of the CDR3 is TGCAGCGTTGGACTCTTCGGGCAGGGGGCCACTGAAGCTTTCTTT. Translated, it gives CSVGLFGQGATEAFF. The chain combines TRBV29-1 with TRBJ1-1; TRBD1 aligns across 8 bases. The CDR3 covers 15 residues. Germline V CDR1 and CDR2: SQVTM, ANQGSEA. The trim removed 4 bases at V and 4 bases at J, leaving 11 bases unmatched.

The chain recombines TRBV19 with TRBJ1-3; the D is unclear. Trimming cost V 5 bases and J 0 bases, with 8 bases left between them. Per germline, CDR1 LNHDA and CDR2 SQIVND (reference sequence). The CDR3 totals 14 residues. The CDR3 bases are TGTGCCAGTAGTGTCTCGAGCTCTGGAAACACCATATATTTT. Translation gives CASSVSSSGNTIYF.

V usage is TRBV4-1 and J usage is TRBJ2-7; D call uncertain. CDR1 and CDR2 (germline): MGHRA, YSYEKL. This CDR3 is 16 amino acids long. The V gene lost 0 bases and the J gene lost 2 bases, with 14 bases spanning the gap. CDR3 amino acids: CASSQDLGRLTYEQYF. The CDR3 region has the DNA TGCGCCAGCAGCCAAGATTTAGGCAGGCTCACCTACGAGCAGTACTTC.

In regard to this clone: Other nucleotide sequences from this sample produce the same CDR3. The V gene is TRBV30, the J gene TRBJ1-2; 7 bases agree with TRBD1. The CDR3 totals 13 residues. The V gene end was trimmed by 0 bases and the J gene end by 8 bases; junction bases not matched to a gene: 6. Per germline, CDR1 GTSNPN and CDR2 SVGIG (reference sequence). Here the CDR3 reads CAWSVGQGGGYTF. CDR3 DNA: TGTGCCTGGAGTGTCGGTCAGGGGGGCGGCTACACCTTC.

This sequence joins TRBV24-1 and TRBJ2-1, with 11 bases aligning to TRBD1. Looked up from germline, CDR1 is KGHDR and CDR2 is SFDVKD. V gave up 4 bases and J gave up 5 bases; unmatched junction bases: 3. CDR3 size: 15 residues. The CDR3 loop reads CATSDPGQGDNEQFF. CDR3 in DNA: TGTGCCACCAGTGACCCGGGACAGGGGGACAATGAGCAGTTCTTC.

V is TRBV5-6 and J is TRBJ1-2; TRBD1 aligns across 10 bases. This CDR3 is 14 amino acids long. V dropped 3 bases and J dropped 4; count of bases not matched to a gene: 3. Germline-derived CDR1 and CDR2 are SGHDT and YYEEEE. CDR3 loop: CASSSDRGLYGYTF. CDR3 sequence (DNA): TGTGCCAGCAGCTCCGACAGGGGGCTCTATGGCTACACCTTC.